The 23 T cell receptor beta chains in this list originate from one sample, sequenced in a study of blood T cell repertoires in COVID-19. Some clones are missing from TCRdb's copy, which holds only in-frame ones; the method was immunoSEQ multiplex PCR. The sample records 200,000 to 250,000 clones, 70% to 85% being singletons. The sequenced sample consisted of peripheral blood. Source of these receptors: a woman of 80 years or more with COVID-19, enrolled during active disease.

This chain joins TRBV2 and TRBJ2-1; D remains ambiguous. The CDR3 runs to 12 residues. V dropped 5 bases and J dropped 7 bases, with 9 bases sitting between them. The germline CDR1 and CDR2 sequences are SNHLY and FYNNEI. CDR3 in DNA: TGTGCCAGCAGTAGCATGCGGAATGAGCAGTTCTTC. Translation gives CASSSMRNEQFF.

The gene calls are TRBV18 and TRBJ1-1; TRBD1 agrees at 9 bases. The CDR3 extends over 14 amino acids. The J segment lost 2 bases and the V segment lost 6 bases, leaving 4 bases of the junction unmatched. The germline V gene has CDR1 KGHSH and CDR2 LQKENI. CDR3 nucleotide sequence: TGTGCCAGCTCCCGGGACAGGGCCAACACTGAAGCTTTCTTT. Translating it yields CASSRDRANTEAFF.

The chain combines TRBV18 with TRBJ1-1, with 8 bases matching TRBD1. Trimming took 3 bases from V and 1 from J; bases not matched to a gene: 10. This CDR3 contains 17 residues. Per germline, CDR1 KGHSH and CDR2 LQKENI. The CDR3 region is CASSPSIQGAGNTEAFF. The CDR3 nucleotides are TGTGCCAGCTCACCGTCTATTCAGGGGGCAGGGAACACTGAAGCTTTCTTT.

This clone was detected only once. The chain carries TRBV6-2 or TRBV6-3 and TRBJ2-2; no reliable D call. The CDR3 spans 14 residues. Germline V gene data show CDR1 as MNHEY and CDR2 as SVGEGT. The V end lost 0 bases, the J end lost 5 bases, and 7 bases lay between the germline ends. In DNA form, the CDR3 reads TGTGCCAGCAGTTACTCTGCGTTTACCGGGGAGCTGTTTTTT. Encoded protein: CASSYSAFTGELFF.

The chain carries TRBV5-1 and TRBJ2-2; D is unclear. Germline CDR1 and CDR2: SGHRS and YFSETQ. The CDR3 runs 13 residues. The ends were cut back, 1 base at V and 6 bases at J, with 7 bases in the middle. Here the CDR3 reads CASSLRVAGELFF. The DNA of the CDR3 is TGCGCCAGCAGCTTGAGAGTGGCCGGGGAGCTGTTTTTT.

In the case of this clone: The same CDR3 can be traced to other DNA sequences in this sample. This chain links TRBV18 with TRBJ2-6; D not certain. This CDR3 spans 15 amino acids. Trimming pared 3 bases from V and 0 bases from J, leaving 6 bases between. Germline V gene data show CDR1 as KGHSH and CDR2 as LQKENI. The CDR3: CASSPPSSGANVLTF. CDR3 nucleotide sequence: TGTGCCAGCTCACCTCCTTCCTCTGGGGCCAACGTCCTGACTTTC.

The rearrangement links TRBV14 to TRBJ1-6; 11 nucleotides match TRBD1. This CDR3 has 16 amino acids. J was trimmed by 9 bases and V by 0 bases; bases with no gene match: 4. Germline CDR1 is SGHDN and CDR2 is FVKESK. CDR3 DNA: TGTGCCAGCAGCCAAGATTCGGGGACAGGGGGTTCACCCCTCCACTTT. Its translation: CASSQDSGTGGSPLHF.

The chain couples TRBV27 to TRBJ2-2; 7 nucleotides line up with TRBD1. Germline CDR1 is MNHEY and CDR2 is SMNVEV (reference sequence). The CDR3 has 14 residues. V trimming: 7 bases; J trimming: 5 bases; junction bases outside the gene matches: 7. In nucleotides, the CDR3 is TGTGCCAGCACCACGCTACAGGGGACCGGGGAGCTGTTTTTT. Encoded protein: CASTTLQGTGELFF.

The CDR3 sequence: CASSIAPTGTQPQHF. CDR3 DNA sequence: TGTGCCAGTAGTATAGCGCCCACAGGGACACAGCCCCAGCATTTT. This chain uses TRBV19 with TRBJ1-5; possibly TRBD1 for D (6 bases). CDR3 size: 15 residues. Germline V gene data show CDR1 as LNHDA and CDR2 as SQIVND (reference sequence). The V gene lost 1 base and the J gene lost 7 bases, with 14 bases spanning the gap.

The gene calls are TRBV19 and TRBJ1-2, with TRBD1 identical over 8 bases. V lost 9 bases, J lost 5 bases, and 14 bases stayed unmatched. Germline V gives CDR1 LNHDA, CDR2 SQIVND (reference sequence). This CDR3 comprises 15 residues. This chain's CDR3 is CASNSGQADGYGYTF. As DNA, the CDR3 is TGTGCCAGCAACTCGGGACAGGCAGATGGTTATGGCTACACCTTC.

This clone has just a few counts. The chain uses TRBV7-9 and TRBJ2-3; 7 nucleotides match TRBD1. There are 14 residues in the CDR3. CDR1 and CDR2 (germline): SEHNR, FQNEAQ (reference sequence). V was pared by 5 bases and J by 4 bases, with 6 bases of the junction left unmatched. The CDR3 loop reads CASSRDQGADTQYF. The DNA of the CDR3 is TGTGCCAGCAGCCGAGATCAGGGGGCAGATACGCAGTATTTT.

The CDR3 reads CASSQDQRAPNTGELFF. CDR3 nucleotides: TGTGCCAGCAGCCAAGATCAGAGGGCCCCAAACACCGGGGAGCTGTTTTTT. This rearrangement joins TRBV3-1 (or the pseudogene TRBV3-2) to TRBJ2-2; D is possibly TRBD2 (5 bases). Germline V gives CDR1 LGHDT, CDR2 YNNKEL (reference sequence). Trimming took off 0 bases at V and 2 bases at J, with 13 bases between the two ends. The CDR3 is 17 amino acids.

This chain joins TRBV6-6 and TRBJ2-5, with 15 positions matching TRBD2. Germline-derived CDR1 and CDR2 are MNHNY and SVGAGI (reference sequence). The CDR3 has 17 amino acids. V gave up 5 bases and J gave up 7 bases; unmatched junction bases: 11. The CDR3 reads CASSPPGTSGGQGTQYF. For the CDR3, the DNA is TGTGCCAGCAGTCCCCCAGGGACTAGCGGGGGGCAGGGGACCCAGTACTTC.

The gene calls are TRBV11-2 and TRBJ2-1; D gene unclear. The germline V gene has CDR1 SGHAT and CDR2 FQNNGV. This CDR3 region has 13 residues. Trimming pared 1 base from V and 5 bases from J, leaving 6 bases between. The CDR3: CASSLAPHNEQFF. The CDR3 nucleotides are TGTGCCAGCAGCTTAGCTCCCCACAATGAGCAGTTCTTC.

The chain has TRBV18 and TRBJ1-6; TRBD1 matches 10 bases. Germline CDR1 KGHSH, CDR2 LQKENI. The CDR3 extends over 16 amino acids. V gave up 4 bases and J gave up 5 bases; unmatched junction bases: 5. The CDR3 reads CASSRDRGRNNSPLHF. CDR3 in DNA: TGTGCCAGCTCACGGGACAGGGGTCGGAATAATTCACCCCTCCACTTT.

J is TRBJ2-6 and V is TRBV10-3; 9 positions match TRBD2. The germline gives CDR1 ENHRY, CDR2 SYGVKD. This CDR3 contains 17 residues. The J segment lost 2 bases and the V segment lost 4 bases, leaving 6 bases of the junction unmatched. CDR3 in amino acids: CAISVGSGSPGANVLTF. As DNA, the CDR3 is TGTGCCATCAGTGTCGGTAGCGGGAGCCCTGGGGCCAACGTCCTGACTTTC.

The chain carries TRBV5-1 and TRBJ1-1; D is unresolved. Germline CDR1 reads SGHRS; CDR2 reads YFSETQ. The CDR3 length is 14 residues. The ends were cut back, 5 bases at V and 0 bases at J, with 11 bases in the middle. The CDR3 nucleotides are TGCGCCAGCAGTCTGTCCGGGGTGAACACTGAAGCTTTCTTT. Translating it yields CASSLSGVNTEAFF. Complete variable domain (other parts from reference TRBV5-1 and TRBJ1-1): KAGVTQTPRYLIKTRGQQVTLSCSPISGHRSVSWYQQTPGQGLQFLFEYFSETQRNKGNFPGRFSGRQFSNSRSEMNVSTLELGDSALYLCASSLSGVNTEAFFGQGTRLTVV.

The chain has TRBV10-3 and TRBJ1-1; a possible D gene is TRBD1 (6 bases). V lost 6 bases and J lost 1, with 9 bases in between. The CDR3 contains 13 residues. CDR1 and CDR2 (germline): ENHRY, SYGVKD. The CDR3 DNA reads TGTGCCATCAGCCCGGGACAGAACACTGAAGCTTTCTTT. Protein product: CAISPGQNTEAFF.

This chain connects TRBV18 to TRBJ1-4; weak D call: TRBD1 (5 bases). Germline V CDR1 and CDR2: KGHSH, LQKENI. Trimming cost V 6 bases and J 0 bases, with 14 bases left between them. The CDR3 consists of 16 residues. The chain's CDR3 is CASSPTAAATNEKLFF. The DNA for the CDR3 is TGTGCCAGCTCGCCGACAGCCGCGGCAACTAATGAAAAACTGTTTTTT.

This chain links TRBV18 with TRBJ2-2, with a tentative D call TRBD1 (5 bases). The V gene lost 6 bases and the J gene lost 5 bases, with 10 bases spanning the gap. CDR3 length: 13 amino acids. CDR1 is KGHSH, CDR2 LQKENI, per germline. The CDR3 coding sequence is TGTGCCAGCTCGAGCAGGGAAACCGGGGAGCTGTTTTTT. It codes for CASSSRETGELFF.

This chain connects TRBV5-1 to TRBJ2-1; 8 nucleotides align to TRBD2. Germline trimming cut 0 bases from V and 5 bases from J; bases unmatched to any gene: 7. The CDR3 sequence is 16 residues long. Germline V gives CDR1 SGHRS, CDR2 YFSETQ. The CDR3 coding sequence is TGCGCCAGCAGCTTGGGGGTAGCGGGGATAGACAATGAGCAGTTCTTC. Translation: CASSLGVAGIDNEQFF.

The chain joins TRBV27 to TRBJ1-6; D remains unclear. The V gene lost 4 bases and the J gene lost 6 bases, with 10 bases spanning the gap. CDR3 length: 14 residues. Germline assignment: CDR1 MNHEY and CDR2 SMNVEV (reference sequence). The CDR3 sequence: CASSWRAANSPLHF. The CDR3 DNA is TGTGCCAGCAGTTGGCGGGCGGCTAATTCACCCCTCCACTTT.

This chain connects TRBV4-1 to TRBJ2-7, with D possibly TRBD2 on 5 matching bases. This CDR3 spans 14 amino acids. CDR1 is MGHRA, CDR2 YSYEKL, per germline. The V and J ends lost 6 bases and 0 bases respectively, with 12 bases between them. The CDR3 spells CASSRDHFSYEQYF. For the CDR3, the DNA is TGCGCCAGCAGTCGGGATCACTTCTCCTACGAGCAGTACTTC.